This TCR beta chain derives from a study of radiotherapy plus CTLA-4 blockade in lung cancer. The method was immunoSEQ multiplex PCR; TCRdb's version includes in-frame clones alone and lacks a portion of them. The table shows 35,000 to 50,000 clones, with around 72% occurring only once. V shed 3 bases and J 5 bases; nucleotides not matched to a gene: 8. There are 14 residues in the CDR3. Germline CDR1 reads SQVTM; CDR2 reads ANQGSEA. The TCR was taken from a human donor with non-small cell lung cancer who had a complete response to radiotherapy plus ipilimumab. The chain recombines TRBV29-1 with TRBJ2-5; 8 nucleotides align to TRBD1. Sequencing used peripheral blood, obtained from a patient treated with radiotherapy plus ipilimumab. The CDR3 protein is CSVDGTGGSETQYF. In DNA form, the CDR3 reads TGCAGCGTTGATGGGACAGGTGGGTCGGAGACCCAGTACTTC.